This T cell receptor beta chain emerged from a study of cytomegalovirus exposure and HLA in healthy donors. Study findings and constraints: Earlier analysis looked at TCR beta V segments, and most were productive about 90% or about 30% of the time. For most subjects, TCR beta sequences were reported to predict HLA-A and HLA-B alleles with accuracy.

CDR1 and CDR2 from the germline V gene are SGHRS and YFSETQ. V lost 3 bases, J lost 3 bases, and 5 bases stayed unmatched. The CDR3 is 15 amino acids. The study ran its PCR with 60 Vbeta and 13 Jbeta primers. Data came from immunoSEQ multiplex PCR; TCRdb stores just in-frame clones and leaves some out. The table has about 130,000 clones, roughly a sixth seen once. Points on this clone: The antigen is unknown.

The rearrangement uses TRBV5-1 and TRBJ1-4, with TRBD1 identical over 7 bases. This TCR came from a female donor in good health and CMV-seropositive. Sequencing was performed on PBMCs. In nucleotides, the CDR3 is TGCGCCAGCAGCTCGAAGACAGGGCCTAATGAAAAACTGTTTTTT. It encodes CASSSKTGPNEKLFF.